The entry below describes one T cell receptor beta chain. Its cognate antigen is unknown. PCR was performed using 60 Vbeta and 13 Jbeta primers. The data were produced by immunoSEQ multiplex PCR, yet TCRdb's version contains in-frame clones alone and is incomplete. The sample has under 200,000 clones, 68% seen once. Trimming removed 2 bases from V and 0 bases from J, with 10 bases in between. Germline lookup yields CDR1 SEHNR and CDR2 FQNEAQ (reference sequence). The CDR3 loop spans 15 amino acids. These data come from a study of cytomegalovirus exposure and HLA in healthy donors. Overall study results and limits: Productive rates of about 90% or about 30% were seen for most TCR beta V segments in an earlier analysis. The authors listed 150 or so TCR beta chains as cytomegalovirus-associated.

This clonotype originated in a man in his fifties or sixties in good health and CMV-seronegative. Specimen: PBMCs. The genes are TRBV7-9 and TRBJ1-1; tentatively, D is TRBD1 (6 bases). The CDR3, as DNA: TGTGCCAGCAGCTTAACAGGGATTCTGAACACTGAAGCTTTCTTT. Translating gives CASSLTGILNTEAFF.